Listed below are T cell receptor beta chains from one sample, sequenced in a study of T cells after yellow fever vaccination. One entry per CDR3 protein, called by TCRdb with MiXCR from the 5' RACE reads. Counted here are 510,000 or so distinct CDR3 sequences, about a fifth occurring once; the ten biggest clones make up roughly 13%. This sample comprised PBMCs, obtained 15 days after the yellow fever booster vaccination. These receptors were obtained from a man aged 30-40 years who received the YFV17D yellow fever vaccine. Each CDR3 is given with its conserved first and last residue. The order of the fields is D gene, V gene, J gene, clone size, CDR3 DNA, CDR3 protein. The D gene is left open where the match is weak. The size entry is marked missing in some rows and otherwise reads once, few, many or a size class.

D: -; V: TRBV9; J: TRBJ1-2; size: -; DNA: TGTGCCAGCAGCGACGCCGGGACACTTAACTATGGCTACACCTTC; CDR3: CASSDAGTLNYGYTF
D: -; V: TRBV5-1; J: TRBJ2-5; size: -; DNA: TGCGCCAGCAGCTTGCAGGATTCAGAGACCCAGTACTTC; CDR3: CASSLQDSETQYF
D: -; V: TRBV4-3; J: TRBJ2-1; size: -; DNA: TGCGCCAGCAGCCAAGACGAGATCGGTGAGCAGTTCTTC; CDR3: CASSQDEIGEQFF
D: -; V: TRBV18; J: TRBJ2-7; size: many; DNA: TGTGCCAGCTCAGCCGGGAGCTCCTACGAGCAGTACTTC; CDR3: CASSAGSSYEQYF
D: -; V: TRBV20-1; J: TRBJ2-4; size: -; DNA: TGCAGTGCTAGCCCCTTCAGGGACGTAGCCAAAAACATTCAGTACTTC; CDR3: CSASPFRDVAKNIQYF
D: TRBD2; V: TRBV18; J: TRBJ2-3; size: -; DNA: TGTGCCAGCTCAACGGGACTAGCGGGATTCACAGATACGCAGTATTTT; CDR3: CASSTGLAGFTDTQYF
D: -; V: TRBV20-1; J: TRBJ2-4; size: -; DNA: TGCAGTGCTAAAGGTGGCTCTGGAAACATTCAGTACTTC; CDR3: CSAKGGSGNIQYF
D: -; V: TRBV7-9; J: TRBJ2-3; size: few; DNA: TGTGCCAGCAGCTTGTCAGGGGCAGGGGCAGATACGCAGTATTTT; CDR3: CASSLSGAGADTQYF
D: -; V: TRBV28; J: TRBJ1-6; size: -; DNA: TGTGCCAGCAGTTTGGTCGCGGAGCTGCGGTCACCCCTCCACTTT; CDR3: CASSLVAELRSPLHF
D: -; V: TRBV20-1; J: TRBJ1-5; size: -; DNA: TGCAGTGCTAGAGATTTGGGATCCTATAATCAGCCCCAGCATTTT; CDR3: CSARDLGSYNQPQHF
D: TRBD1; V: TRBV20-1; J: TRBJ2-7; size: few; DNA: TGCAGTGCTAGAAGCGGACAGGGGTTCGAGCAGTACTTC; CDR3: CSARSGQGFEQYF
D: -; V: TRBV7-9; J: TRBJ2-6; size: -; DNA: TGTGCCAGCAGCCCGGCCCAGGGGGCCAACGTCCTGACTTTC; CDR3: CASSPAQGANVLTF
D: TRBD2; V: TRBV20-1; J: TRBJ2-1; size: few; DNA: TGCAGTGCTAGAGTTCGGACTAGCGGGAGTTGGGAGCAGTTCTTC; CDR3: CSARVRTSGSWEQFF
D: TRBD1; V: TRBV7-7; J: TRBJ1-2; size: few; DNA: TGTGCCAGCAGCTTAGCGCGGGACAGGGAGGGCTACACCTTC; CDR3: CASSLARDREGYTF
D: TRBD1; V: TRBV20-1; J: TRBJ2-6; size: few; DNA: TGCAGTGCGACAGGGGGCGCAGGAGGGGCCAACGTCCTGACTTTC; CDR3: CSATGGAGGANVLTF
D: -; V: TRBV27; J: TRBJ1-2; size: few; DNA: TGTGCCAGCAGAGAAAACGGGGGGCCAGGCTATGGCTACACCTTC; CDR3: CASRENGGPGYGYTF
D: -; V: TRBV19; J: TRBJ1-5; size: -; DNA: TGTGCCAGTAGTACCTCGGTGTCAGGATATCAGCCCCAGCATTTT; CDR3: CASSTSVSGYQPQHF
D: TRBD2; V: TRBV20-1; J: TRBJ2-7; size: -; DNA: TGCAGTGCCAAAGAAAGCGGGAGTCGCTACGAGCAGTACTTC; CDR3: CSAKESGSRYEQYF
D: -; V: TRBV11-2; J: TRBJ1-1; size: -; DNA: TGTGCCAGCAGCTTAGTGGGCAGACTGAACACTGAAGCTTTCTTT; CDR3: CASSLVGRLNTEAFF
D: -; V: TRBV20-1; J: TRBJ1-5; size: few; DNA: TGCAGTGCTGACGATAGCAATCAGCCCCAGCATTTT; CDR3: CSADDSNQPQHF
D: -; V: TRBV4-2; J: TRBJ2-5; size: few; DNA: TGTGCCAGCAGCCAATCCAGGGATCAAGAGACCCAGTACTTC; CDR3: CASSQSRDQETQYF
D: TRBD2; V: TRBV11-2; J: TRBJ2-5; size: -; DNA: TGTGCCAGCAGCTTCAGGGCGGGGGGTCGGGAGGTCCAAGAGACCCAGTACTTC; CDR3: CASSFRAGGREVQETQYF
D: -; V: TRBV5-1; J: TRBJ2-1; size: -; DNA: TGCGCCAGCAGCAAGCCGACCACCCGACTAGTGCTCAATGAGCAGTTCTTC; CDR3: CASSKPTTRLVLNEQFF
D: TRBD2; V: TRBV12-3/TRBV12-4; J: TRBJ2-1; size: -; DNA: TGTGCCAGCAGCCCCCTCTCCGGGAGGGCCGGTGAGCAGTTCTTC; CDR3: CASSPLSGRAGEQFF
D: TRBD2; V: TRBV10-3; J: TRBJ2-4; size: -; DNA: TGTGCCATCAGTGAGTCGTGGGGGGGACAGTACTTC; CDR3: CAISESWGGQYF
D: -; V: TRBV29-1; J: TRBJ1-5; size: few; DNA: TGCAGCGTTGATGGGGGGGGTGGCAATCAGCCCCAGCATTTT; CDR3: CSVDGGGGNQPQHF
D: -; V: TRBV7-9; J: TRBJ1-2; size: -; DNA: TGTGCCAGCAGCTGGTCCGGGACACTTAACTATGGCTACACCTTC; CDR3: CASSWSGTLNYGYTF
D: TRBD1; V: TRBV10-3; J: TRBJ2-2; size: few; DNA: TGTGCCATCAGTCAGGGACAGACGAACACCGGGGAGCTGTTTTTT; CDR3: CAISQGQTNTGELFF
D: TRBD2; V: TRBV20-1; J: TRBJ2-3; size: -; DNA: TGCAGTGCGGCCGGGGAGGGCTTCGGCACAGATACGCAGTATTTT; CDR3: CSAAGEGFGTDTQYF
D: -; V: TRBV5-4; J: TRBJ2-3; size: few; DNA: TGTGCCAGCAGCTTGGATCAGGGGATCACAGATACGCAGTATTTT; CDR3: CASSLDQGITDTQYF
D: -; V: TRBV5-1; J: TRBJ2-1; size: -; DNA: TGCGCCAGCAGCTTGCTTCGTAGCGGTTCCTACAATGAGCAGTTCTTC; CDR3: CASSLLRSGSYNEQFF
D: -; V: TRBV28; J: TRBJ2-3; size: -; DNA: TGTGCCAGCAGTCGACGGGGTACGCAGTATTTT; CDR3: CASSRRGTQYF
D: TRBD1; V: TRBV20-1; J: TRBJ1-1; size: few; DNA: TGCAGTGCTAGCCAACCGGGACAGGCGCTTGGAACTTTCTTT; CDR3: CSASQPGQALGTFF
D: -; V: TRBV10-2; J: TRBJ1-2; size: few; DNA: TGCGCCAGCAGTGAGTCGGGTCGGAGGCAGGGGCGAGGTGGCTACACCTTC; CDR3: CASSESGRRQGRGGYTF
D: -; V: TRBV11-2; J: TRBJ2-1; size: few; DNA: TGTGCCAGCAGCTTAGTTCCCACTCCGTACAATGAGCAGTTCTTC; CDR3: CASSLVPTPYNEQFF
D: TRBD2; V: TRBV2; J: TRBJ2-7; size: -; DNA: TGTGCCAGCAGTGTGCGGGGGGGCGAGCAGTACTTC; CDR3: CASSVRGGEQYF
D: -; V: TRBV29-1; J: TRBJ2-1; size: -; DNA: TGCAGCGTTCTTAATCACAGCTCCTACAATGAGCAGTTCTTC; CDR3: CSVLNHSSYNEQFF
D: -; V: TRBV6-5; J: TRBJ2-2; size: few; DNA: TGTGCCAGCAGATTAGAGCGGAAGTGGAACACCGGGGAGCTGTTTTTT; CDR3: CASRLERKWNTGELFF
D: -; V: TRBV30; J: TRBJ1-1; size: few; DNA: TGTGCCTGGAGGCGGCGTGGGCCCACTGAAGCTTTCTTT; CDR3: CAWRRRGPTEAFF
D: -; V: TRBV11-2; J: TRBJ2-7; size: -; DNA: TGTGCCAGCAGCTTAGAGGGCCACGAGCAGTACTTC; CDR3: CASSLEGHEQYF
D: TRBD2; V: TRBV7-3; J: TRBJ2-1; size: many; DNA: TGTGCCAGCAGCTTGGGAGGGCTGGGGAATGAGCAGTTCTTC; CDR3: CASSLGGLGNEQFF
D: TRBD2; V: TRBV10-1; J: TRBJ2-3; size: -; DNA: TGCGCCAGCAGCATTTACGGACTAGCGGGAGGAGTGAAGACAGATACGCAGTATTTT; CDR3: CASSIYGLAGGVKTDTQYF
D: -; V: TRBV7-9; J: TRBJ1-5; size: few; DNA: TGTGCCAGCAGCTCGCCAGGTATCGGCAATCAGCCCCAGCATTTT; CDR3: CASSSPGIGNQPQHF
D: -; V: TRBV5-1; J: TRBJ2-7; size: few; DNA: TGCGCCAGCAGCTCACAGGGCCACTCTAGATTCAACGAGCAGTACTTC; CDR3: CASSSQGHSRFNEQYF
D: -; V: TRBV6-5; J: TRBJ2-1; size: few; DNA: TGTGCCAGCAGTTATTTAGGAGAACGCGACAATGAGCAGTTCTTC; CDR3: CASSYLGERDNEQFF
D: -; V: TRBV15; J: TRBJ2-5; size: -; DNA: TGTGCCACCAGCAGGTGGCGGGGCACAGAGACCCAGTACTTC; CDR3: CATSRWRGTETQYF
D: -; V: TRBV10-2; J: TRBJ2-7; size: few; DNA: TGCGCCAGCAGTGAGCACGGGAGCTACTACGAGCAGTACTTC; CDR3: CASSEHGSYYEQYF
D: -; V: TRBV6-2/TRBV6-3; J: TRBJ2-1; size: -; DNA: TGTGCCAGCAGTTATCGCAGCGGAGGGACGTACAATGAGCAGTTCTTC; CDR3: CASSYRSGGTYNEQFF
D: -; V: TRBV6-5; J: TRBJ1-4; size: -; DNA: TGTGCCAGCAGTTACGTGTCAACTAATGAAAAACTGTTTTTT; CDR3: CASSYVSTNEKLFF
D: TRBD2; V: TRBV20-1; J: TRBJ2-1; size: few; DNA: TGCAGTGCTAGGCGGGGGAGGACGAATGAGCAGTTCTTC; CDR3: CSARRGRTNEQFF
D: TRBD2; V: TRBV18; J: TRBJ2-7; size: -; DNA: TGTGCCAGCTCACCAACCCGACTAGCGGAACTGAGGTTC; CDR3: CASSPTRLAELRF
D: -; V: TRBV7-2; J: TRBJ2-7; size: -; DNA: TGTGCCAGCAGCAGGGCGGCCGGGGGCGAGCAGTACTTC; CDR3: CASSRAAGGEQYF
D: -; V: TRBV20-1; J: TRBJ2-4; size: few; DNA: TGCAGTGCTTCTCGGGTGTACGGAAGCTCCGAAAACATTCAGTACTTC; CDR3: CSASRVYGSSENIQYF